Following are 16 T cell receptor beta chains from one sample sequenced in a study of spatial heterogeneity in lung cancer. TCRdb recomputed calls from the 5' RACE reads with MiXCR, one row per CDR3 protein. The repertoire holds more than 9,000 distinct CDR3 sequences, with 5.5% to 7.5% as singletons. Described time point: sample taken at primary tumor resection. From tumor, nontumor lung or frozen PBMC, whole RNA was taken unsorted for sequencing. Sequencing was performed on normal lung tissue next to the tumor, taken at surgery. These receptors came from a male donor with early-stage non-small cell lung cancer.

This clonotype was detected ten times or more. This beta chain is off target for a library built for alpha chains, so its abundance means little. The rearrangement links TRBV19 to TRBJ1-1; D gene ambiguous. The V and J ends lost 6 bases and 4 bases respectively, with 15 bases between them. Germline values: CDR1 LNHDA, CDR2 SQIVND (reference sequence). The CDR3 extends over 14 amino acids. As DNA, the CDR3 is TGTGCCAGTAGAATTCAAGGGAGAGGCACTGAAGCTTTCTTT. It codes for CASRIQGRGTEAFF.

This clonotype was detected many times. Being off target in a library aimed at alpha chains, this beta chain has a size of little meaning. The V and J genes are TRBV6-1 and TRBJ1-2, with D possibly matching TRBD1 (6 bases). The CDR3 covers 12 residues. Germline CDR1 MNHNS, CDR2 SASEGT. V dropped 5 bases and J dropped 8 bases, with 12 bases sitting between them. CDR3 DNA sequence: TGTGCCAGCAGTAACGACAGGCGAGGCTACACCTTC. Protein sequence: CASSNDRRGYTF.

By share, this clonotype counts as medium-sized. Found in a library prepared for alpha chains, this beta chain is an off-target read, and its abundance has little meaning. The rearrangement joins TRBV12-3 or TRBV12-4 to TRBJ2-7; 11 positions agree with TRBD2. This CDR3 region has 15 residues. With 5 bases clipped from V and 2 bases from J, the junction kept 5 bases outside the gene matches. Written as DNA, the CDR3 is TGTGCCAGCAGTATCGGGACTAGCGGCACCTACGAGCAGTACTTC. This codes for CASSIGTSGTYEQYF.

This clonotype was recorded a few times. This beta chain lies outside the target of a library built for alpha chains; its clone size means little. The chain is built from TRBV9 and TRBJ2-1, with 7 bases identical to TRBD2. The ends lost 4 bases at V and 1 base at J; junction bases unmatched: 5. This CDR3 region has 15 residues. Germline CDR1 SGDLS, CDR2 YYNGEE. The CDR3 is CASSILAESYNEQFF. The DNA for the CDR3 is TGTGCCAGCAGCATTCTAGCGGAGTCCTACAATGAGCAGTTCTTC.

This clonotype has a count of ten or more. This beta chain is a stray read from a library made for alpha chains; its abundance is not meaningful. The chain uses TRBV4-2 and TRBJ2-7; unclear D gene. Deletions cut 1 base from V and 6 bases from J, with 10 bases between. This CDR3 spans 13 amino acids. Germline V gene sequence: CDR1 LGHNA, CDR2 YNFKEQ. CDR3 coding DNA: TGTGCCAGCAGCCAAGCCCCCCGGGCCGAGCAGTACTTC. Translating it yields CASSQAPRAEQYF.

By sample fraction, this clonotype is medium-sized (0.01 to 0.1%). The library was prepared for alpha chains; this beta chain is a stray read, so its frequency means little. The V and J genes are TRBV6-5 and TRBJ2-1; possibly TRBD2 for D (6 bases). Deletions cut 5 bases from V and 6 bases from J, with 17 bases between. The CDR3 loop spans 15 amino acids. The germline gives CDR1 MNHEY, CDR2 SVGAGI. The CDR3 loop reads CASSKQGGWGNEQFF. Here the CDR3 DNA reads TGTGCCAGCAGTAAGCAGGGAGGATGGGGCAATGAGCAGTTCTTC.

On this clonotype: The size of this beta chain means little, since it is a stray read in a library made for alpha chains. This chain uses TRBV6-6 with TRBJ1-5, with D unclear. The length of the CDR3 is 14 residues. V lost 3 bases, J lost 2 bases, and 8 bases lay in between. The germline gives CDR1 MNHNY, CDR2 SVGAGI (reference sequence). CDR3 nucleotide sequence: TGTGCCAGCAGTTATATCTCTGGCAATCAGCCCCAGCATTTT. Protein product: CASSYISGNQPQHF.

On this clonotype itself: As an off-target read in a library built for alpha chains, this beta chain has a frequency of little significance. This chain uses TRBV20-1 with TRBJ2-5; 10 positions agree with TRBD2. The V gene end was trimmed by 6 bases and the J gene end by 2 bases; junction bases not matched to a gene: 6. This CDR3 spans 14 amino acids. Looked up from germline, CDR1 is DFQATT and CDR2 is SNEGSKA (reference sequence). The CDR3 nucleotides read TGCAGTGCACTACTAGCGGGGAGACAAGAGACCCAGTACTTC. Translation: CSALLAGRQETQYF.

Regarding this clonotype: This beta chain slipped into a library made for alpha chains as a stray read, so its size is not meaningful. The V and J genes are TRBV24-1 and TRBJ2-3; D ambiguous. Germline CDR1 reads KGHDR; CDR2 reads SFDVKD. There are 15 residues in the CDR3. The V gene lost 3 bases and the J gene lost 4 bases, with 13 bases spanning the gap. The CDR3 loop reads CATSDPTPQSDTQYF. CDR3 coding DNA: TGTGCCACCAGTGATCCAACCCCTCAATCAGATACGCAGTATTTT.

This clonotype was detected many times. As an off-target read in a library built for alpha chains, this beta chain has a frequency of little significance. CDR3 sequence (DNA): TGTGCCAGTAGTCCGACCCAAGGGGACACCGGGGAGCTGTTTTTT. This codes for CASSPTQGDTGELFF. This rearrangement joins TRBV19 to TRBJ2-2; possibly TRBD1 for D (5 bases). CDR1 and CDR2 from the germline V gene are LNHDA and SQIVND (reference sequence). This CDR3 is built from 15 residues. V was cut by 5 bases and J by 3 bases, with 13 bases left in between.

This clonotype was observed many times. In a library made to pick up alpha chains, this beta chain is a stray read with a size that means little. The V and J genes are TRBV7-2 and TRBJ2-7; D remains unclear. Germline V gene lookup returns CDR1 SGHTA and CDR2 FQGNSA. Trimming took off 5 bases at V and 3 bases at J, with 11 bases between the two ends. The CDR3 covers 13 residues. CDR3 protein: CASSPQVIYEQYF. CDR3 DNA sequence: TGTGCCAGCAGCCCCCAGGTAATCTACGAGCAGTACTTC.

About this clonotype: This beta chain was picked up by a library intended for alpha chains and is off target, so its count carries little meaning. The chain combines TRBV20-1 with TRBJ2-7; D may be TRBD2 (6 bases). The CDR3 is 15 residues long. Trimming removed 0 bases from V and 3 bases from J, with 15 bases in between. Germline V gene sequence: CDR1 DFQATT, CDR2 SNEGSKA (reference sequence). CDR3 amino acids: CSARDSGGLSYEQYF. CDR3 nucleotide sequence: TGCAGTGCTAGAGATTCCGGGGGACTCAGCTACGAGCAGTACTTC.

In this sample, this clonotype turned up many times. This beta chain came through as a stray read in a library set up for alpha chains, and its size says little. The chain employs TRBV20-1 and TRBJ1-5; tentative D call: TRBD1 (5 bases). The CDR3 has 16 residues. The V end was cut by 2 bases, the J end by 4 bases, with 18 bases between. Germline loops: CDR1 DFQATT, CDR2 SNEGSKA (reference sequence). CDR3 region: CSARPPGGFGNQPQHF. The CDR3 DNA is TGCAGTGCTAGACCCCCGGGGGGGTTTGGAAATCAGCCCCAGCATTTT.

Remarks on this clonotype: This beta chain was picked up by a library intended for alpha chains and is off target, so its count carries little meaning. The chain links TRBV6-2 or TRBV6-3 to TRBJ2-7; 7 positions match TRBD2. The CDR3 is 14 amino acids. Germline lookup yields CDR1 MNHEY and CDR2 SVGEGT. V shed 2 bases, J shed 5 bases, and the junction held 6 bases outside the gene matches. This CDR3 reads CASSYGGRGDEQYF. The CDR3 bases are TGTGCCAGCAGTTACGGCGGGAGAGGGGACGAGCAGTACTTC.

This clonotype has ten or more counts. This beta chain is a stray sequence in a library constructed for alpha chains; its clone size is not meaningful. This chain uses TRBV5-1 with TRBJ1-1; possible D gene TRBD1, 5 bases. The CDR3 spans 15 residues. Trimming stripped 4 bases from V and 2 bases from J, with 15 bases between. The V gene's germline CDR1 is SGHRS and CDR2 YFSETQ. The CDR3 protein is CASSAAGSRNTEAFF. DNA for the CDR3: TGCGCCAGCAGCGCCGCAGGGTCCCGTAACACTGAAGCTTTCTTT.

This clonotype was counted at least ten times. Found in a library prepared for alpha chains, this beta chain is an off-target read, and its abundance has little meaning. The rearrangement joins TRBV7-2 to TRBJ2-1; D not resolved. The V end was cut by 5 bases, the J end by 7 bases, with 6 bases between. The CDR3 runs 11 residues. Per germline, CDR1 SGHTA and CDR2 FQGNSA. The CDR3 bases are TGTGCCAGCAGCCCGGGTAATGAGCAGTTCTTC. It translates to CASSPGNEQFF.